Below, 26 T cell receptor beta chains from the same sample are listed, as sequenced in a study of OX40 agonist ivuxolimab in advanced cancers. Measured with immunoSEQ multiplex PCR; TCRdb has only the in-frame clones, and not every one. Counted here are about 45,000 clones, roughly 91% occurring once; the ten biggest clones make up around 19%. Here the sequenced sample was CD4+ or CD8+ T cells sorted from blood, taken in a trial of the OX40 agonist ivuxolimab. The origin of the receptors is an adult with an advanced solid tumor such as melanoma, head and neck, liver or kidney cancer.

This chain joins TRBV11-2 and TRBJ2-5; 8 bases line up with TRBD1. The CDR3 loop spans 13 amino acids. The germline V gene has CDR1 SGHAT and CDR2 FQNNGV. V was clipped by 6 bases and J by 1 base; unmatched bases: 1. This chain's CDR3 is CASRGQGQETQYF. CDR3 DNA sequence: TGTGCCAGCAGAGGACAGGGCCAAGAGACCCAGTACTTC. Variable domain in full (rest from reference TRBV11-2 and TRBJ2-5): EAGVAQSPRYKIIEKRQSVAFWCNPISGHATLYWYQQILGQGPKLLIQFQNNGVVDDSQLPKDRFSAERLKGVDSTLKIQPAKLEDSAVYLCASRGQGQETQYFGPGTRLLVL.

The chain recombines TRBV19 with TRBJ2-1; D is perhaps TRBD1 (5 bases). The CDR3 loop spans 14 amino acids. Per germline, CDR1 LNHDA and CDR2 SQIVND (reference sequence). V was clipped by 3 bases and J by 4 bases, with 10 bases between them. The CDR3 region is CASSIRTTYNEQFF. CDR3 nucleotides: TGTGCCAGTAGTATTCGGACAACTTACAATGAGCAGTTCTTC.

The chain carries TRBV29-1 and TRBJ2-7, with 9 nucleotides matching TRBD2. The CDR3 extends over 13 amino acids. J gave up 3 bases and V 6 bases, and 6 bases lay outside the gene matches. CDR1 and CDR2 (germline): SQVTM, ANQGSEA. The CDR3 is CSVEREDSYEQYF. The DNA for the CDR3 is TGCAGCGTGGAGCGGGAGGATAGCTACGAGCAGTACTTC.

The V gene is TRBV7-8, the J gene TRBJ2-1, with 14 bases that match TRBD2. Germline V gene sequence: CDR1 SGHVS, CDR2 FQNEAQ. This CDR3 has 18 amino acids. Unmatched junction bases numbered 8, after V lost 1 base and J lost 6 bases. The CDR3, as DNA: TGTGCCAGCAGCTTAGTTGTTATTGGACTAGCGGGAGGCAATGAGCAGTTCTTC. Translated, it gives CASSLVVIGLAGGNEQFF.

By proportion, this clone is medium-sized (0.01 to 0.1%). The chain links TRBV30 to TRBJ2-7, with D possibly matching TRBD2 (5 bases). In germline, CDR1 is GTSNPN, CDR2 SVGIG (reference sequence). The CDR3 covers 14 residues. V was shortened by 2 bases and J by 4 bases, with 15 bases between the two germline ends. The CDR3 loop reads CAWSFPGVLYEQYF. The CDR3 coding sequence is TGTGCCTGGAGTTTCCCCGGGGTCCTTTACGAGCAGTACTTC.

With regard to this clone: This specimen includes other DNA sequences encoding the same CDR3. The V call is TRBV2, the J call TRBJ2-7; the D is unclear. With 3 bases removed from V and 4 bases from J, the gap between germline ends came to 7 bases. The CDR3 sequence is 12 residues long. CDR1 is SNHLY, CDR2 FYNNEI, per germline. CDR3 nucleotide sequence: TGTGCCAGCAGTGACCCCTCATACGAGCAGTACTTC. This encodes CASSDPSYEQYF.

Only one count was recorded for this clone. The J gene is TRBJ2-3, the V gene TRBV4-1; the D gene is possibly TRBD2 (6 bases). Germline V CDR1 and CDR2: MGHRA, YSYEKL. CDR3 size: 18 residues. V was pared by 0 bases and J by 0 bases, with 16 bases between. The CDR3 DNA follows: TGCGCCAGCAGCCAAGAAAGTTTCGGGGACTGGAGCACAGATACGCAGTATTTT. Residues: CASSQESFGDWSTDTQYF.

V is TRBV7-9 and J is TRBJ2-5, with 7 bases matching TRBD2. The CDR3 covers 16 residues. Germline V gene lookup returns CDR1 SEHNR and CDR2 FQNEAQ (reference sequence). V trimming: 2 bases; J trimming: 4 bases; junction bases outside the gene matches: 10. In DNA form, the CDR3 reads TGTGCCAGCAGCTTACTAACACCGGGGGGTGGAGAGACCCAGTACTTC. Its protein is CASSLLTPGGGETQYF.

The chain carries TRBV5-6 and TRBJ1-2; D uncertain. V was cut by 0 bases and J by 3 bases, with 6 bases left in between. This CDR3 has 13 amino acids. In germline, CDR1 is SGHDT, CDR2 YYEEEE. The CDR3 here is CASSLGQYYGYTF. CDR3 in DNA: TGTGCCAGCAGCTTGGGGCAGTACTATGGCTACACCTTC.

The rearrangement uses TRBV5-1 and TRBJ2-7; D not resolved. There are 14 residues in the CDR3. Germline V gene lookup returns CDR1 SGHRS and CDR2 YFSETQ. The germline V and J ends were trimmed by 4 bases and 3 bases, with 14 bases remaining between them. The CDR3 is CASSPDGIFYEQYF. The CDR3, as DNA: TGCGCCAGCAGCCCAGACGGAATTTTCTACGAGCAGTACTTC.

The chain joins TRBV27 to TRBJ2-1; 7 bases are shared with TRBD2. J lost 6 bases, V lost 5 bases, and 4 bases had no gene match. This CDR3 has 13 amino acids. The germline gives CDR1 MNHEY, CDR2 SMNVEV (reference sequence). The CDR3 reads CASSKGLSNEQFF. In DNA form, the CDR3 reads TGTGCCAGCAGTAAGGGACTATCCAATGAGCAGTTCTTC.

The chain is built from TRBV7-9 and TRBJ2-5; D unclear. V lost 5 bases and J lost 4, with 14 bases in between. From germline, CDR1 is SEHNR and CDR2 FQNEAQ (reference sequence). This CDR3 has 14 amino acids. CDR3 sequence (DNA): TGTGCCAGCAGCCCCGACATTCACCCAGAGACCCAGTACTTC. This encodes CASSPDIHPETQYF.

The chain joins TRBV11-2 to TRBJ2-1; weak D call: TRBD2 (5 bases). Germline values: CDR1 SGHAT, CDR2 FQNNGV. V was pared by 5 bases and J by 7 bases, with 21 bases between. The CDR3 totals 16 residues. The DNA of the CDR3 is TGTGCCAGCAGCACGTTCGGGGAGCTACCGTTAAATGAGCAGTTCTTC. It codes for CASSTFGELPLNEQFF.

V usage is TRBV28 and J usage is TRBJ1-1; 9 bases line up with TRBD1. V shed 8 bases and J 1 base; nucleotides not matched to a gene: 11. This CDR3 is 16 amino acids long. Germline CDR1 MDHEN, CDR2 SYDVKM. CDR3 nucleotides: TGTGCCAGCTCCCGGGACAGGGTGTCTTGGAACACTGAAGCTTTCTTT. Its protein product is CASSRDRVSWNTEAFF.

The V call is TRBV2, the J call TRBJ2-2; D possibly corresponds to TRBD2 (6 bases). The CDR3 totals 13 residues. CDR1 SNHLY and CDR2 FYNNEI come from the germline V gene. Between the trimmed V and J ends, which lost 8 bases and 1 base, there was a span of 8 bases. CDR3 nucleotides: TGTGCCAGCCACGGGGGGAACACCGGGGAGCTGTTTTTT. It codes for CASHGGNTGELFF.

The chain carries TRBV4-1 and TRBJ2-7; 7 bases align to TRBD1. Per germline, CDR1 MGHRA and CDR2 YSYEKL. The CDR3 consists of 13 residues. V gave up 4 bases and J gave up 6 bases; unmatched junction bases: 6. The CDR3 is CASSRNTGVEQYF. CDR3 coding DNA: TGCGCCAGCAGCCGAAACACAGGGGTCGAGCAGTACTTC.

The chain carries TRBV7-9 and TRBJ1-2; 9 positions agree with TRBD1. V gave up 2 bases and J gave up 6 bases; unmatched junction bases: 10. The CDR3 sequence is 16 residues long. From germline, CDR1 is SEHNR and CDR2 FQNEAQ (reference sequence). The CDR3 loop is CASSLRDRALVHGYTF. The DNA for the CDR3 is TGTGCCAGCAGCTTACGGGACAGGGCTCTAGTCCATGGCTACACCTTC.

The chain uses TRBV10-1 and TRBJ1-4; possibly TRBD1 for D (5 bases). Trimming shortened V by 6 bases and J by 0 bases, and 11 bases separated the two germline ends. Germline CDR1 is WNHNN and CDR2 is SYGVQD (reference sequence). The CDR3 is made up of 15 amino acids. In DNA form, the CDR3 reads TGCGCCAGCAGCCCGACAGCGTCAACTAATGAAAAACTGTTTTTT. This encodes CASSPTASTNEKLFF.

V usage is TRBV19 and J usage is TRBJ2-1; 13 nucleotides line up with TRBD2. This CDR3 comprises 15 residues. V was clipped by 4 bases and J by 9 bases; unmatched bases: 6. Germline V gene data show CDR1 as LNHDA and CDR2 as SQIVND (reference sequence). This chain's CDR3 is CASSNGLAGVLEQFF. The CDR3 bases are TGTGCCAGTAGTAACGGACTAGCGGGAGTTCTTGAGCAGTTCTTC.

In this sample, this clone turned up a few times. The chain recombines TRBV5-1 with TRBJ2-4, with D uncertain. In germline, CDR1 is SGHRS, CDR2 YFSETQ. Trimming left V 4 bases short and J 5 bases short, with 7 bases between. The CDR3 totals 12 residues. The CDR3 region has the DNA TGCGCCAGCAGCGGTGACGAAAACATTCAGTACTTC. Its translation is CASSGDENIQYF.

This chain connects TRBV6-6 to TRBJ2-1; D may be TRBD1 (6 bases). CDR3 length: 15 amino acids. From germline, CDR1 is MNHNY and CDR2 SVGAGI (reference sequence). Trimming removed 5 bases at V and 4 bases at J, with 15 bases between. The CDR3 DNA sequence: TGTGCCAGCAGTCCCCAGGGGCCGCGGTACAATGAGCAGTTCTTC. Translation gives CASSPQGPRYNEQFF.

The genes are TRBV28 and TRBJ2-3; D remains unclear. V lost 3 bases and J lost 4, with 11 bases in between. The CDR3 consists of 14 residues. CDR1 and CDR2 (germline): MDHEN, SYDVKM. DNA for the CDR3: TGTGCCAGCAGTTTGGTAGGCGGAGCAGATACGCAGTATTTT. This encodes CASSLVGGADTQYF.

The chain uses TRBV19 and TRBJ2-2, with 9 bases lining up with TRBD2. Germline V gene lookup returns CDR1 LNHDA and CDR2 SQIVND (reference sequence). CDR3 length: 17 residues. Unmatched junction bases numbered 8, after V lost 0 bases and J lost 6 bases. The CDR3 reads CASSIDAWSSGAGELFF. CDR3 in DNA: TGTGCCAGTAGTATAGACGCTTGGTCTAGCGGGGCCGGGGAGCTGTTTTTT.

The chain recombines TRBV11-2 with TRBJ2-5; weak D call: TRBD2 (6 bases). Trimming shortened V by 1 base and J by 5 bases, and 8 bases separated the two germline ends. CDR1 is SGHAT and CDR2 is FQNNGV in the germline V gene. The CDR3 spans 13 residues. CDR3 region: CASSLGLVETQYF. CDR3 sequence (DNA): TGTGCCAGCAGCTTAGGACTAGTGGAGACCCAGTACTTC.

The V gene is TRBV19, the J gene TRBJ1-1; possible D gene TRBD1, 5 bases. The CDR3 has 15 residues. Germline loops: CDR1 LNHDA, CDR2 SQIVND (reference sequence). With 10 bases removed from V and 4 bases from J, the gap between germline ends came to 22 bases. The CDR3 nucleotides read TGTGCCACCCTGGGACCCGGGGAAGCGGTCACTGAAGCTTTCTTT. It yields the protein CATLGPGEAVTEAFF.

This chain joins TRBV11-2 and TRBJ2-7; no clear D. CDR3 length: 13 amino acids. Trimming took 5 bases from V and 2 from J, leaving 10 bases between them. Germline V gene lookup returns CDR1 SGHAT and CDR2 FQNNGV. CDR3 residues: CASSDGFAYEQYF. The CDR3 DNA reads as TGTGCCAGCAGCGATGGATTCGCCTACGAGCAGTACTTC.